The text below deals with one T cell receptor (beta chain). Its antigen is not known. All of the isolated RNA was reverse transcribed, so expressed TCRB transcripts were sequenced. Assay: immunoSEQ multiplex PCR; the TCRdb copy retains only in-frame clones and omits some. The data hold approximately 170,000 clones, with less than 9.5% observed a single time. The data belong to a study of beta chain features in type 1 diabetes. Whole-study results and caveats: In every one of the four CD4+ subsets, TCRB CDR3s were moderately but significantly shorter in Type 1 diabetes patients.

The CDR3 covers 15 residues. Germline V gene sequence: CDR1 SGHNT, CDR2 YYREEE (reference sequence). V trimming: 4 bases; J trimming: 4 bases; junction bases outside the gene matches: 10. Sequenced: central memory CD4+ T cells from blood. The source of this sequence is a woman between 18 and 30 years old in good health. This chain links TRBV5-4 with TRBJ1-2, with 7 nucleotides matching TRBD1. This CDR3 reads CASSASAGDSYGYTF. CDR3 bases: TGTGCCAGCAGCGCCAGTGCTGGGGACAGCTATGGCTACACCTTC.